The T cell receptor beta chain described here comes from a study of T-cell reconstitution after alpha-beta-depleted transplantation in children. Unique molecular identifiers were incorporated when the TCRbeta library was constructed. Using its own MiXCR run on the PCR reads, TCRdb lists one record per CDR3 protein. The sample carries hundreds of thousands of distinct CDR3 sequences, roughly 14% recorded once. This clonotype was recorded a few times. The germline gives CDR1 SGHRS, CDR2 YFSETQ. CDR3 length equals 15 residues. The V and J ends lost 4 bases and 0 bases respectively, with 13 bases between them.

The chain couples TRBV5-1 to TRBJ2-5; possibly TRBD1 or TRBD2 for D (5 bases each). The sequence was obtained from a girl aged 2 to 9 with congenital amegakaryocytic thrombocytopenia, due to receive a stem cell transplant. This material consisted of PBMCs, taken before TCRalphabeta/CD19-depleted stem cell transplant. CDR3 sequence: CASSPVWGYQETQYF. The CDR3 DNA is TGCGCCAGCAGCCCGGTCTGGGGGTACCAAGAGACCCAGTACTTC.